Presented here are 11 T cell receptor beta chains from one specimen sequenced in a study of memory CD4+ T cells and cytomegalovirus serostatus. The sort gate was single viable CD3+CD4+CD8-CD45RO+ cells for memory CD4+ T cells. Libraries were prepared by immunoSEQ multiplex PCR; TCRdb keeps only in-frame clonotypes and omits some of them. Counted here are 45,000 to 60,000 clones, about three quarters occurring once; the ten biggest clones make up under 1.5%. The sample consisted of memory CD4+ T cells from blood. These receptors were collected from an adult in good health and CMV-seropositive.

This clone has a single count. CDR3 in DNA: TGCGCCAGCAGCTTGACAGTGACAAACTATGGCTACACCTTC. Protein: CASSLTVTNYGYTF. The V and J genes are TRBV5-1 and TRBJ1-2; D remains unclear. In germline, CDR1 is SGHRS, CDR2 YFSETQ. This CDR3 contains 14 residues. Trimming left V 1 base short and J 2 bases short, with 9 bases between.

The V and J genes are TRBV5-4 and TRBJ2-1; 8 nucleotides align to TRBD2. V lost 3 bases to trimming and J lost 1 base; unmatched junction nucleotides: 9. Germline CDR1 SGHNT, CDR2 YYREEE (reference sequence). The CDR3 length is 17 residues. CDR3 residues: CASSSPFREGSYNEQFF. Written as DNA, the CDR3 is TGTGCCAGCAGCTCCCCTTTTCGGGAGGGATCCTACAATGAGCAGTTCTTC.

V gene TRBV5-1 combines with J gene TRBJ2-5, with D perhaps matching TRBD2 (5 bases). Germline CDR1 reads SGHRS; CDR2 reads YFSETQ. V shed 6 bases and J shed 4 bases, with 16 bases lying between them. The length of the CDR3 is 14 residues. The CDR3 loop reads CASNGGDYRETQYF. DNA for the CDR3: TGCGCCAGCAACGGTGGAGACTATAGAGAGACCCAGTACTTC. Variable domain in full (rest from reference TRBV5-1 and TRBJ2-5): KAGVTQTPRYLIKTRGQQVTLSCSPISGHRSVSWYQQTPGQGLQFLFEYFSETQRNKGNFPGRFSGRQFSNSRSEMNVSTLELGDSALYLCASNGGDYRETQYFGPGTRLLVL.

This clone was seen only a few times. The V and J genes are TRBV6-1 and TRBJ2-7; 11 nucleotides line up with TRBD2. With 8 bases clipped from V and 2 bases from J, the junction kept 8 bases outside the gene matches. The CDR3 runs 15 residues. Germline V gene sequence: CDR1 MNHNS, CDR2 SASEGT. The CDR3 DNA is TGTGCCAGCCGGACCTCGACTAGCGGGGCCTACGAGCAGTACTTC. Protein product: CASRTSTSGAYEQYF.

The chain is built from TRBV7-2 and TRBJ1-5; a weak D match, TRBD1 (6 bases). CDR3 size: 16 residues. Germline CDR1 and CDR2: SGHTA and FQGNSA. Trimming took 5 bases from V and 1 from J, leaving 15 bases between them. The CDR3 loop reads CASSGAGTLSNQPQHF. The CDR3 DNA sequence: TGTGCCAGCAGCGGAGCCGGGACATTAAGCAATCAGCCCCAGCATTTT.

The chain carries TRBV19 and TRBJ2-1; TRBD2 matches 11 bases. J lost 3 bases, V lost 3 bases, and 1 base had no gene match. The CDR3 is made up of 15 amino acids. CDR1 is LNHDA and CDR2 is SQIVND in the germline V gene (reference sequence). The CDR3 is CASSMGLAVYNEQFF. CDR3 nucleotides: TGTGCCAGTAGTATGGGACTAGCGGTCTACAATGAGCAGTTCTTC. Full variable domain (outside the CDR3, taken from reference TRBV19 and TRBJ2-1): DGGITQSPKYLFRKEGQNVTLSCEQNLNHDAMYWYRQDPGQGLRLIYYSQIVNDFQKGDIAEGYSVSREKKESFPLTVTSAQKNPTAFYLCASSMGLAVYNEQFFGPGTRLTVL.

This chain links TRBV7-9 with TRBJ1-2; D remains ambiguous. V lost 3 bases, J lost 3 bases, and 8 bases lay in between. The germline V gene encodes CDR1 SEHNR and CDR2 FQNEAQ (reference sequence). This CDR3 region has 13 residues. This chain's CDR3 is CASSFDRDYGYTF. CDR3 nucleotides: TGTGCCAGCAGCTTCGACCGTGACTATGGCTACACCTTC.

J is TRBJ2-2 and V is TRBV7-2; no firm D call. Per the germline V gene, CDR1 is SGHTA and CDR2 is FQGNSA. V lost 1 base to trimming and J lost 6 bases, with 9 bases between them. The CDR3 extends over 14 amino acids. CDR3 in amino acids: CASSLDGFPGELFF. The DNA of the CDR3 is TGTGCCAGCAGCTTAGACGGTTTCCCCGGGGAGCTGTTTTTT.

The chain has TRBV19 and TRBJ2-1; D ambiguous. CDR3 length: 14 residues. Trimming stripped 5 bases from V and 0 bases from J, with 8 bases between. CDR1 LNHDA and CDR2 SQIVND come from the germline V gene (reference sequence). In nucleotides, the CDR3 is TGTGCCAGTAGTCGGCAGTACTCCTACAATGAGCAGTTCTTC. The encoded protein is CASSRQYSYNEQFF.

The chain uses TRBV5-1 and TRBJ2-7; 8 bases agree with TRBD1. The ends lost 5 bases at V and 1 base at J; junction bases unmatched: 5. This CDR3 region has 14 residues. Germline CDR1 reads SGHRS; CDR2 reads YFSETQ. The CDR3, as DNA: TGCGCCAGCAGTAGGGACAGGAGGTCCTACGAGCAGTACTTC. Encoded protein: CASSRDRRSYEQYF.

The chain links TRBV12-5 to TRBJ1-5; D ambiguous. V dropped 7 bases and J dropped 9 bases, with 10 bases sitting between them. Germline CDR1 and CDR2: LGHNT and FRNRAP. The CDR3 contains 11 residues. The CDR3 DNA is TGTGCTAGTGCCTCTTCACGGCCCCAGCATTTT. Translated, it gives CASASSRPQHF.